These 2 T cell receptor beta chains originate from one sample sequenced in a study of T-cell reconstitution after alpha-beta-depleted transplantation in children. Unique molecular identifiers were used to barcode this TCRbeta library. TCRdb independently ran MiXCR on the PCR reads; one entry per CDR3 protein. The sample lists some 200,000 distinct CDR3 sequences, approximately 14% occurring once. Specimen: PBMCs from the stem cell graft donor, collected from the stem cell graft. Receptor source: a human donor who donated a stem cell graft to a child with acute lymphoblastic leukemia.

This clonotype was observed a few times. J is TRBJ1-2 and V is TRBV7-8; D is perhaps TRBD1 (6 bases). V lost 5 bases to trimming and J lost 1 base, with 17 bases between them. CDR1 SGHVS and CDR2 FQNEAQ come from the germline V gene. CDR3 size: 16 residues. The CDR3 DNA reads as TGTGCCAGCAGCACAGGGCCTTTGAATTTTAACTATGGCTACACCTTC. Translation gives CASSTGPLNFNYGYTF.

In its sample, this clonotype was seen a few times. CDR3 residues: CASSYRTGGNSPLHF. Here the CDR3 DNA reads TGTGCCAGCAGTTACCGGACAGGGGGTAATTCACCCCTCCACTTT. The V gene is TRBV12-3 or TRBV12-4, the J gene TRBJ1-6; 10 bases agree with TRBD1. With V trimmed by 4 bases and J by 6 bases, 3 bases remained unmatched. The CDR3 has 15 residues.